The sequence of this T cell receptor (beta chain) was determined in a study of a mutant IDH1 vaccine in newly diagnosed glioma. In the study overall: In some groups vaccination began 4-6 weeks post-radiotherapy; others received it with temozolomide.

CDR1 and CDR2 from the germline V gene are SGHRS and YFSETQ. V lost 4 bases to trimming and J lost 4 bases, with 17 bases between them. CDR3 length equals 16 residues. Documented time point: week 35, safety follow-up. Vaccine doses each comprised 300 ug of mutant IDH1 20-mer peptide, with topical imiquimod. Patients underwent eight vaccinations, which took place in weeks 1, 3, 5, 7, 11, 15, 19 and 23. Sequenced by immunoSEQ multiplex PCR; TCRdb stores in-frame clones only, minus some. This table has fewer than 35,000 clones, roughly four fifths appearing once. Note on this clone: What it binds is not known.

Study-level results: Among patients, around 93% showed immune responses induced by the vaccine.

The sequence was collected from a man between 50 and 59 years old with glioma. The starting material was PBMCs, obtained from a glioma patient whose treatment included an IDH1 peptide vaccine. V gene TRBV5-1 combines with J gene TRBJ2-2; a possible D gene is TRBD2 (6 bases). The CDR3: CASSHGTGAATGELFF. The DNA for the CDR3 is TGCGCCAGCAGCCACGGGACTGGAGCAGCCACCGGGGAGCTGTTTTTT. Variable domain in full (rest from reference TRBV5-1 and TRBJ2-2): KAGVTQTPRYLIKTRGQQVTLSCSPISGHRSVSWYQQTPGQGLQFLFEYFSETQRNKGNFPGRFSGRQFSNSRSEMNVSTLELGDSALYLCASSHGTGAATGELFFGEGSRLTVL.